The following is a T cell receptor (beta chain) sequence with its context. The source of the sample is a study of blood T cell repertoires in COVID-19. Turning to the study itself: T cells, B-cell-depleted T cells, or PBMCs supplied cDNA or gDNA.

Generated by immunoSEQ multiplex PCR, the TCRdb table keeps only in-frame clones and is missing some. The profile shows about 310,000 clones, about 91% of them singletons. The V end lost 5 bases, the J end lost 1 base, and 5 bases lay between the germline ends. The CDR3 totals 12 residues. Germline assignment: CDR1 SGHAT and CDR2 FQNNGV. All enrollees were about 18 to 89 years old and from fewer than 30 US areas. Participant-given clinical history determined each cohort assignment. Cohort 3 donors were reported recovered after two negative PCRs, clearance, or symptom resolution. The sample was PBMCs or T cells enriched from blood (not recorded which). The rearrangement uses TRBV11-2 and TRBJ1-1; no firm D call. This sequence originates from a woman aged 40 to 55 who had recovered from COVID-19. The CDR3 protein is CASSRENTEAFF. DNA for the CDR3: TGTGCCAGCAGCCGAGAGAACACTGAAGCTTTCTTT.